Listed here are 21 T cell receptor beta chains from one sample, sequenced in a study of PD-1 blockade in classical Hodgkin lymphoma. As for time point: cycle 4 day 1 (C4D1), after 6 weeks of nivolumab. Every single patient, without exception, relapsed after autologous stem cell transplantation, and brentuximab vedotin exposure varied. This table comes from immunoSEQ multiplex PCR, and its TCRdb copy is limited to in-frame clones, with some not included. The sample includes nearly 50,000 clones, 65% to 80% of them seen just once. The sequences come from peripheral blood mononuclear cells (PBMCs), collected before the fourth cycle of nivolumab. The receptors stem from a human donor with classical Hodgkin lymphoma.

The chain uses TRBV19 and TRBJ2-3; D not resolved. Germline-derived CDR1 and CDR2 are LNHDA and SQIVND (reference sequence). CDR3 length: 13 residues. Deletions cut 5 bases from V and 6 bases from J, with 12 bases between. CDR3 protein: CASSQTPPDTQYF. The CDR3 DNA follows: TGTGCCAGTAGTCAGACCCCGCCCGATACGCAGTATTTT. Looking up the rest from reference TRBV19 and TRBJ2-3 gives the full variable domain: DGGITQSPKYLFRKEGQNVTLSCEQNLNHDAMYWYRQDPGQGLRLIYYSQIVNDFQKGDIAEGYSVSREKKESFPLTVTSAQKNPTAFYLCASSQTPPDTQYFGPGTRLTVL.

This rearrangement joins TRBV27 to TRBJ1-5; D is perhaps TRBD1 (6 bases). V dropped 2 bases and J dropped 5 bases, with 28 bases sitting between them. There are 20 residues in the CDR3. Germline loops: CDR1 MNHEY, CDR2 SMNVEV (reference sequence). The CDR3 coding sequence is TGTGCCAGCAGTTTACGGGGGACACCCAAGTGGGGTATTGCATATCAGCCCCAGCATTTT. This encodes CASSLRGTPKWGIAYQPQHF.

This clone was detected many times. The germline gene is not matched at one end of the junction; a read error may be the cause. CDR3 loop: CASRLDARSGNTIYF. The CDR3 DNA follows: TGCGCCAGCAGATTGGACGCCCGCTCTGGAAACACCATATATTTT. V is TRBV5-1 and J is TRBJ1-3; D gene ambiguous. The length of the CDR3 is 15 residues. Germline V gene data show CDR1 as SGHRS and CDR2 as YFSETQ.

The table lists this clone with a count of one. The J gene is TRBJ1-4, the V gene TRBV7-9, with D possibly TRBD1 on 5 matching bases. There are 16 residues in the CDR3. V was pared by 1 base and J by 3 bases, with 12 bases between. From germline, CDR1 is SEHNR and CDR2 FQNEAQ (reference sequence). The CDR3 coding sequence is TGTGCCAGCAGCTTAGAAGGGGCGGCGGCTAATGAAAAACTGTTTTTT. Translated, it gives CASSLEGAAANEKLFF.

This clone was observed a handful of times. The CDR3 nucleotides read TGTGCCAGCAGCCAAGCAATCACCGGGGAGCTGTTTTTT. This sequence encodes CASSQAITGELFF. The V call is TRBV4-2, the J call TRBJ2-2; no firm D call. The germline V gene has CDR1 LGHNA and CDR2 YNFKEQ. CDR3 size: 13 residues. V dropped 1 base and J dropped 4 bases, with 4 bases sitting between them.

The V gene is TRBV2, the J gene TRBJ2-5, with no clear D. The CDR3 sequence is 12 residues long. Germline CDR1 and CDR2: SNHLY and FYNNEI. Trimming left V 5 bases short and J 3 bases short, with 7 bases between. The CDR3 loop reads CASSYWEETQYF. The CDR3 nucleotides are TGTGCCAGCAGTTACTGGGAAGAGACCCAGTACTTC. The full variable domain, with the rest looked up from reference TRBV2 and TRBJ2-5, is EPEVTQTPSHQVTQMGQEVILRCVPISNHLYFYWYRQILGQKVEFLVSFYNNEISEKSEIFDDQFSVERPDGSNFTLKIRSTKLEDSAMYFCASSYWEETQYFGPGTRLLVL.

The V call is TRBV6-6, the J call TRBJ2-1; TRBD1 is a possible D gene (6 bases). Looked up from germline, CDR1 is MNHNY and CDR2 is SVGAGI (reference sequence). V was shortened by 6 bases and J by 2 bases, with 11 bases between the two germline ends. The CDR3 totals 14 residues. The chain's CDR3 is CASSPGQPYNEQFF. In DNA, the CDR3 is TGTGCCAGCAGCCCGGGACAACCCTACAATGAGCAGTTCTTC.

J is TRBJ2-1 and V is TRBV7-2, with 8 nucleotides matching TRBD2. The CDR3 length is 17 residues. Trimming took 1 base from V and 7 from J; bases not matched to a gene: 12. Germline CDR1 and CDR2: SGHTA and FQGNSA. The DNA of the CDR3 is TGTGCCAGCAGCTTAGGGAGGGCGGGAGGCTCCCTGAATGAGCAGTTCTTC. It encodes CASSLGRAGGSLNEQFF.

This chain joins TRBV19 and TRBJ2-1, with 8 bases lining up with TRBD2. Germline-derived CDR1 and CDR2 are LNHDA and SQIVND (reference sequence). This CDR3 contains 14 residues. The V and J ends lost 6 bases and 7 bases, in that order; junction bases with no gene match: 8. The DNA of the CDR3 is TGTGCCAGTAGGGGACTAGGGGAGGTAAATGAGCAGTTCTTC. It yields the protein CASRGLGEVNEQFF.

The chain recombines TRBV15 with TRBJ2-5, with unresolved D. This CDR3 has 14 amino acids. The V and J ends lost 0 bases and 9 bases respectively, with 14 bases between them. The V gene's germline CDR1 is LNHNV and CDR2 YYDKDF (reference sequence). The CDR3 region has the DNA TGTGCCACCAGCAGAGAGGCAGCCGTGGGTGCCCAGTACTTC. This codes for CATSREAAVGAQYF. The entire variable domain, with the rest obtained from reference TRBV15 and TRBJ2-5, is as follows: DAMVIQNPRYQVTQFGKPVTLSCSQTLNHNVMYWYQQKSSQAPKLLFHYYDKDFNNEADTPDNFQSRRPNTSFCFLDIRSPGLGDTAMYLCATSREAAVGAQYFGPGTRLLVL.

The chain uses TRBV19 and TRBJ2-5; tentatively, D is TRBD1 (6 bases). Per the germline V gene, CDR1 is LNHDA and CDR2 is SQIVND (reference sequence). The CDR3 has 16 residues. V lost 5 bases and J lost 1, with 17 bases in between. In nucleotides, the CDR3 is TGTGCCAGTAGTCCTGGCCTTTGGGGGCGCCAAGAGACCCAGTACTTC. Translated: CASSPGLWGRQETQYF. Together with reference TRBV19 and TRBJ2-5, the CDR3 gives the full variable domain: DGGITQSPKYLFRKEGQNVTLSCEQNLNHDAMYWYRQDPGQGLRLIYYSQIVNDFQKGDIAEGYSVSREKKESFPLTVTSAQKNPTAFYLCASSPGLWGRQETQYFGPGTRLLVL.

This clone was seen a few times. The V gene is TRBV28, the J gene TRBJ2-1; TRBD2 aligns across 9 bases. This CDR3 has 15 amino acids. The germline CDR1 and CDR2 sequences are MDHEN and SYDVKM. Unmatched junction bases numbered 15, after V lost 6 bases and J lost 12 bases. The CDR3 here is CASSNRGTSREAQFF. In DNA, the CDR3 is TGTGCCAGCAGCAACCGAGGGACTAGCAGAGAGGCGCAGTTCTTC.

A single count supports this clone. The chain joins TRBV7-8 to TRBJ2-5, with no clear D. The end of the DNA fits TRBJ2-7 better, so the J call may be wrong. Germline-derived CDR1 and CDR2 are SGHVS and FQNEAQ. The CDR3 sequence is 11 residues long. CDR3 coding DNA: TGTGCCAGCAGCCTCTGGGGCGAGCAGTACTTC. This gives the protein CASSLWGEQYF.

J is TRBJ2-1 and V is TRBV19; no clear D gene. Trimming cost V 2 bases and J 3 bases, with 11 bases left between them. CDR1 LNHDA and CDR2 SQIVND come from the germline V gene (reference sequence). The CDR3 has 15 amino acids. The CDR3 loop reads CASSIHISSYNEQFF. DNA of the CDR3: TGTGCCAGTAGTATACACATTAGCAGCTACAATGAGCAGTTCTTC.

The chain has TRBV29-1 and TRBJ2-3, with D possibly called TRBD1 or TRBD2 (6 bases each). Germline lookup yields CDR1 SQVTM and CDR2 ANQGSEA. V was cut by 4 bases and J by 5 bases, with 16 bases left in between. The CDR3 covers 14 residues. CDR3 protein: CSVGARGQEDTQYF. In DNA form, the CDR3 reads TGCAGCGTTGGCGCACGGGGGCAAGAAGATACGCAGTATTTT.

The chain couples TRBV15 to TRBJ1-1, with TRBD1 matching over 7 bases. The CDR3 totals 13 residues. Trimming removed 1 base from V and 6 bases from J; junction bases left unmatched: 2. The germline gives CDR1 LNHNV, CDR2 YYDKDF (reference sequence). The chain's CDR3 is CATSRVGTAEAFF. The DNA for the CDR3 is TGTGCCACCAGCAGAGTCGGGACAGCTGAAGCTTTCTTT.

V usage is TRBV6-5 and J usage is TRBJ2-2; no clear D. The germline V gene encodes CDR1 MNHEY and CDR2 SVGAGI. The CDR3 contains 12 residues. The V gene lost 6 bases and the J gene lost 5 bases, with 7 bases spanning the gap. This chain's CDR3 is CASRAATGELFF. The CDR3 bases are TGTGCCAGCAGGGCGGCGACCGGGGAGCTGTTTTTT.

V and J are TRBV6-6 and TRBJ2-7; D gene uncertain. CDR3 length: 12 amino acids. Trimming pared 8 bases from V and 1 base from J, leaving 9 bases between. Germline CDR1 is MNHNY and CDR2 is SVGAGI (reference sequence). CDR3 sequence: CASGVGSYEQYF. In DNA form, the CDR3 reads TGTGCCAGCGGAGTCGGATCCTACGAGCAGTACTTC.

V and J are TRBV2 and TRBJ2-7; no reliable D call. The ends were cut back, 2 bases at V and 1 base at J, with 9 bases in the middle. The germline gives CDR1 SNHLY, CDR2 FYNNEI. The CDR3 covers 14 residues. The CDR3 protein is CASSESKWSYEQYF. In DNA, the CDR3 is TGTGCCAGCAGTGAATCCAAATGGTCCTACGAGCAGTACTTC.

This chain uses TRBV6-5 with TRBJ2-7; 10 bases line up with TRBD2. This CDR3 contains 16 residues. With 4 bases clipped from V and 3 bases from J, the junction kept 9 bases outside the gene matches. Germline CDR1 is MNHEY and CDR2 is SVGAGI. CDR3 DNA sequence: TGTGCCAGCAGTTTGGCTCCGGGACTAGCGCACTACGAGCAGTACTTC. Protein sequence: CASSLAPGLAHYEQYF.

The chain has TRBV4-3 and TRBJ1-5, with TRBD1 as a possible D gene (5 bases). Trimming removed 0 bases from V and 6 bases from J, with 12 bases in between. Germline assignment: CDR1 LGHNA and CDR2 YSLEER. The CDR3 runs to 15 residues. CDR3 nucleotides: TGCGCCAGCAGCCAAGAGGGGCAGGGTGGTCAGCCCCAGCATTTT. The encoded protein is CASSQEGQGGQPQHF.